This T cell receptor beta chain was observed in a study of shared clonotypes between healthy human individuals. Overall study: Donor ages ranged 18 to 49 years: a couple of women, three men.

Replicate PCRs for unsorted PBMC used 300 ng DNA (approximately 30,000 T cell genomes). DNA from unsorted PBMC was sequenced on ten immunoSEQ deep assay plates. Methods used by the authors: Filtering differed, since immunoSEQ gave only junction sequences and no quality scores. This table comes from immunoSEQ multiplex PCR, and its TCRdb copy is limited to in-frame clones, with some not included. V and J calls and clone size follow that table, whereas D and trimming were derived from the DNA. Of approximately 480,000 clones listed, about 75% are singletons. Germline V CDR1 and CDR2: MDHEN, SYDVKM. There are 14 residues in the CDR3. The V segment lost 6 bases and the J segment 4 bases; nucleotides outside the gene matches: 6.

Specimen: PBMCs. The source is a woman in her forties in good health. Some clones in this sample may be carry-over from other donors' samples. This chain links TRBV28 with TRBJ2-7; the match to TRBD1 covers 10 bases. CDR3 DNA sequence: TGTGCCAGCAGGGAGACAGGGGGCAGGTACGAGCAGTACTTC. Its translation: CASRETGGRYEQYF. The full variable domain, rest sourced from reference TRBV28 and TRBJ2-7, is DVKVTQSSRYLVKRTGEKVFLECVQDMDHENMFWYRQDPGLGLRLIYFSYDVKMKEKGDIPEGYSVSREKKERFSLILESASTNQTSMYLCASRETGGRYEQYFGPGTRLTVT.